Listed below are T cell receptor beta chains from one sample, sequenced in a study of response to subunit inactivated influenza vaccine. One entry per CDR3 protein, called by TCRdb with MiXCR from the RT-PCR reads. Here the sample spans around 250,000 distinct CDR3 sequences, 12% being singletons. The sequences come from non-naive T cells sorted from PBMCs, collected less than 15 days before vaccination. These TCRs come from a man between 50 and 59 years old who received an inactivated influenza vaccine. CDR3s include the opening cysteine and the closing phenylalanine or tryptophan. D genes are given only for firm matches. Not every row has a clone size; where given, it reads once, few, many or a size class.

TRBV10-3,many,.,TRBJ2-7,TGTGCCATCAGTGTTTCAGGAGCTCAAAGCTCCTACGAGCAGTACTTC,CAISVSGAQSSYEQYF
TRBV5-1,many,.,TRBJ2-7,TGCGCCAGCAGCTTGGTTTCCGGATCCTACGAGCAGTACTTC,CASSLVSGSYEQYF
TRBV4-1,few,TRBD1,TRBJ1-5,TGCGCCAGCAGCCATGGGACAGCAGTAAATCAGCCCCAGCATTTT,CASSHGTAVNQPQHF
TRBV6-2/TRBV6-3,.,TRBD1,TRBJ2-7,TGTGCCAGCAGTTACCCGGGACAGGGCCAGCAGTACTTC,CASSYPGQGQQYF
TRBV7-9,many,TRBD1,TRBJ1-2,TGTGCCAGCAGCCCCCGGCGGGCAGGGGGCTATGGCTACACCTTC,CASSPRRAGGYGYTF
TRBV12-3/TRBV12-4,.,.,TRBJ2-3,TGTGCCAGCAGTGTAAGGGGGGCGGAAGATACGCAGTATTTT,CASSVRGAEDTQYF
TRBV20-1,.,.,TRBJ1-6,TGCAGTGCTGGGGTCAGCTCCTATAATTCACCCCTCCACTTT,CSAGVSSYNSPLHF
TRBV12-3/TRBV12-4,.,.,TRBJ2-1,TGTGCCAGCAGTTTACTAGCTCACTACAATGAGCAGTTCTTC,CASSLLAHYNEQFF
TRBV29-1,many,.,TRBJ1-2,TGCAGCGTTGAAATTTACGGGCAGGGCCGAAACTATGGCTACACCTTC,CSVEIYGQGRNYGYTF
TRBV20-1,many,TRBD2,TRBJ2-2,TGCAGTGCTAGAGATGCGGCTAGCGGAAACACCGGGGAGCTGTTTTTT,CSARDAASGNTGELFF
TRBV10-3,.,TRBD2,TRBJ2-2,TGTGCCATCAGTGAGGGGCTAGCGGTCCGCACCGGGGAGCTGTTTTTT,CAISEGLAVRTGELFF
TRBV9,.,.,TRBJ1-2,TGTGCCAGCAGCGTAGCTTTGGCAGCAAACTATGGCTACACCTTC,CASSVALAANYGYTF
TRBV10-3,many,TRBD2,TRBJ2-1,TGTGCCATCAGTGAAGGTAGCGGGGTTTATAATGAGCAGTTCTTC,CAISEGSGVYNEQFF
TRBV20-1,few,.,TRBJ1-5,TGCAGTGCAAGCAGGATGGACAGTCCCAATCAGCCCCAGCATTTT,CSASRMDSPNQPQHF
TRBV4-2,.,TRBD2,TRBJ2-1,TGTGCCAGCAGCCAGTTTCTAGCGGGGGACAATGAGCAGTTCTTC,CASSQFLAGDNEQFF
TRBV19,.,.,TRBJ2-1,TGTGCCAGCCGGCGGGACCCTTACAATGAGCAGTTCTTC,CASRRDPYNEQFF
TRBV7-2,.,.,TRBJ2-1,TGTGCCAGCAGCTTAGACCGCGGCGATGAGCAGTTCTTC,CASSLDRGDEQFF
TRBV7-8,few,.,TRBJ1-4,TGTGCCAGCAGCTTAGTCTCAGGGACGTTCAGCGAAAAACTGTTTTTT,CASSLVSGTFSEKLFF
TRBV3-1,.,.,TRBJ2-3,TGTGCCAGCAGCCAAGTGGGCGGACAGACCCACGCCACATATACGCAGTATTTT,CASSQVGGQTHATYTQYF
TRBV2,.,.,TRBJ2-1,TGTGCCAGCAGTGTCACAGGGTTGAGCTCCTACAATGAGCAGTTCTTC,CASSVTGLSSYNEQFF
TRBV7-2,few,.,TRBJ2-7,TGTGCCAGCAGCCGCGACCCTGGCTACGAGCAGTACTTC,CASSRDPGYEQYF
TRBV7-2,few,.,TRBJ2-6,TGTGCCAGCAGCGAGGGTCTTGGGGCCAACGTCCTGACTTTC,CASSEGLGANVLTF
TRBV11-2,.,.,TRBJ2-6,TGTGCCAGCAGCCCACAGGGACCCCTCCGCTCTGGGGCCAACGTCCTGACTTTC,CASSPQGPLRSGANVLTF
TRBV5-1,few,.,TRBJ2-6,TGCGCCAGCAGCTTGTTGACTCTCGGGGCCAACGTCCTGACTTTC,CASSLLTLGANVLTF
TRBV25-1,few,.,TRBJ1-1,TGTGCCAGCACCGAAGGGGGGTACACTGAAGCTTTCTTT,CASTEGGYTEAFF
TRBV18,few,.,TRBJ2-1,TGTGCCAGCTCACCGTACAGGAACAATGAGCAGTTCTTC,CASSPYRNNEQFF
TRBV4-1,few,TRBD1,TRBJ2-7,TGCGCCAGCAGCCAACCTACGAAGAAGTCCAGGACAGGGTCCTACGAGCAGTACTTC,CASSQPTKKSRTGSYEQYF
TRBV2,.,.,TRBJ1-2,TGTGCCAGCAGCACGGAAGCTAACTATGGCTACACCTTC,CASSTEANYGYTF
TRBV5-1,.,.,TRBJ2-7,TGCGCCAGCAGCTTGGAACAATTGGGCGAGCAGTACTTC,CASSLEQLGEQYF
TRBV30,.,.,TRBJ2-2,TGTGCCTGGAAAATTTGGGGGCTTGATAACACCGGGGAGCTGTTTTTT,CAWKIWGLDNTGELFF
TRBV5-8,few,.,TRBJ2-1,TGTGCCAGCAGCTTGTTTAGCGGATATTACAATGAGCAGTTCTTC,CASSLFSGYYNEQFF
TRBV5-6,.,.,TRBJ1-1,TGTGCCAGCAGCTTGTTTCGGGGAGTCACTGAAGCTTTCTTT,CASSLFRGVTEAFF
TRBV28,few,.,TRBJ1-2,TGTGCCAGCAGTTTGATGGGGCGAGGCTATGGCTACACCTTC,CASSLMGRGYGYTF
TRBV11-3,few,.,TRBJ2-1,TGTGCCAGCAGCTTAGATGGGGGGAAGAATGAGCAGTTCTTC,CASSLDGGKNEQFF
TRBV5-5,few,.,TRBJ2-1,TGTGCCAGCAGCTTACTTAGCTCGGCCTACAATGAGCAGTTCTTC,CASSLLSSAYNEQFF
TRBV7-2,few,.,TRBJ2-7,TGTGCCAGCAGCTCCCGCTATTCAGGGTACGAGCAGTACTTC,CASSSRYSGYEQYF
TRBV4-1,.,TRBD1,TRBJ1-2,TGCGCCAGCAGCCAAGGTGGGACAGGCGTTACTAACTATGGCTACACCTTC,CASSQGGTGVTNYGYTF
TRBV19,.,.,TRBJ2-5,TGTGCCAGTAGTACAGACGCGGCGGTGGCGACCCAGTACTTC,CASSTDAAVATQYF
TRBV12-3/TRBV12-4,many,.,TRBJ2-1,TGTGCCAGCAGTCAAGACTTGGGGTATGAGCAGTTCTTC,CASSQDLGYEQFF
TRBV20-1,few,.,TRBJ2-7,TGCAGTGCTAGAGAGCACGACTTCCGCGACGAGCAGTACTTC,CSAREHDFRDEQYF
TRBV4-1,.,.,TRBJ2-4,TGCGCCAGCAGCCAAGAAATCGCGTCGGCTACGATTTCAGCTAGCAAAAACATTCAGTACTTC,CASSQEIASATISASKNIQYF
TRBV4-2,.,.,TRBJ1-4,TGTGCCAGCAGCCAAGATGGGGTCCTGGTCGCGGAAAAACTGTTTTTT,CASSQDGVLVAEKLFF
TRBV24-1,.,TRBD1,TRBJ2-6,TGTGCCACCAGTGGGGGGACAGGAACCTCTGGGGCCAACGTCCTGACTTTC,CATSGGTGTSGANVLTF
TRBV11-2,.,.,TRBJ1-2,TGTGCCAGCAGCTTAGACCCCTTACGGAACCCTCGGGCTAACTATGGCTACACCTTC,CASSLDPLRNPRANYGYTF
TRBV20-1,.,.,TRBJ2-7,TGCAGTGCTAAGGGGGAGGGCAGCGGGTTCTCCTACGAGCAGTACTTC,CSAKGEGSGFSYEQYF
TRBV10-3,.,.,TRBJ1-4,TGTGCCATCAGTGAAGGGGCAAAAAAACTGTTTTTT,CAISEGAKKLFF
TRBV6-5,many,.,TRBJ1-2,TGTGCCAGCAGATGGGGACTCTATGGCTACACCTTC,CASRWGLYGYTF
TRBV14,.,.,TRBJ2-3,TGTGCCAGCAGCCAAGTAGCAGCCATCACAGATACGCAGTATTTT,CASSQVAAITDTQYF
TRBV5-1,few,.,TRBJ2-6,TGCGCCAGCAGCTTGGGGAATGGGGCTGGGGCCAACGTCCTGACTTTC,CASSLGNGAGANVLTF